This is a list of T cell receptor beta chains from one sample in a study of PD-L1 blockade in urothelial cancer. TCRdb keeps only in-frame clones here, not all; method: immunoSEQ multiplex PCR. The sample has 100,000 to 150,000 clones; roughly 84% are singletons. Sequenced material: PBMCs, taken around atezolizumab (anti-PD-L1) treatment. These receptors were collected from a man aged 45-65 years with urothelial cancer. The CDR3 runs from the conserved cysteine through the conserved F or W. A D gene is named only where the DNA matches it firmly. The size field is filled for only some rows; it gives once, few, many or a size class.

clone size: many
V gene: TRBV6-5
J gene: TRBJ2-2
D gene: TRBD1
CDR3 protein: CASSYSWTGNIGELFF
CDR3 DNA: TGTGCCAGCAGTTACTCGTGGACAGGGAACATCGGGGAGCTGTTTTTT

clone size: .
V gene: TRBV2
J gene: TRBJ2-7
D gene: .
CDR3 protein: CASSEGLAAYEQYF
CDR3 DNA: TGTGCCAGCAGTGAAGGGCTAGCAGCCTACGAGCAGTACTTC

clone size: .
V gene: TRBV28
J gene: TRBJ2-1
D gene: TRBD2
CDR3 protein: CASRPGTSGYNEQFF
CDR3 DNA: TGTGCCAGCAGGCCCGGGACTAGCGGGTACAATGAGCAGTTCTTC

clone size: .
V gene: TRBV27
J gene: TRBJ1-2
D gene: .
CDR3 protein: CASSFYTIGVNYGYTF
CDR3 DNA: TGTGCCAGCAGTTTCTATACCATAGGGGTAAACTATGGCTACACCTTC

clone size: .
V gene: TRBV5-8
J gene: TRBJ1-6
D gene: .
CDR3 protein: CASSLLGADSPLHF
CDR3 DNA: TGTGCCAGCAGCTTGCTAGGGGCCGATTCACCCCTCCACTTT

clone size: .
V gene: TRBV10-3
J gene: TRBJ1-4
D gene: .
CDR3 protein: CAIRGSPENEKLFF
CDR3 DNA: TGTGCCATCAGGGGTAGCCCTGAAAATGAAAAACTGTTTTTT

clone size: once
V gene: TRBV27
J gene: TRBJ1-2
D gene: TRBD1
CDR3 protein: CASKDRGVGGYTF
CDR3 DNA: TGTGCCAGCAAGGACAGGGGCGTGGGGGGCTACACCTTC

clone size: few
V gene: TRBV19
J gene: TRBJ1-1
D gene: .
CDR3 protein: CASSNVQGPEAFF
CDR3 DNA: TGTGCCAGTAGTAACGTACAGGGCCCTGAAGCTTTCTTT

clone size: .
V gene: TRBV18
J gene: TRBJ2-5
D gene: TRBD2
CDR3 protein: CASSPPDSGNRETQYF
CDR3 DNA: TGTGCCAGCTCACCACCTGATAGCGGGAACCGGGAGACCCAGTACTTC

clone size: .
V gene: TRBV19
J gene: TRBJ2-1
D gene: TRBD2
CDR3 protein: CASSITGGLNEQFF
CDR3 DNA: TGTGCCAGTAGTATCACGGGAGGGCTTAATGAGCAGTTCTTC

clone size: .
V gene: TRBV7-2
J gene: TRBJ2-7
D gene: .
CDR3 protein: CASSSRSYEQYF
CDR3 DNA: TGTGCCAGCAGCTCCCGCTCCTACGAGCAGTACTTC

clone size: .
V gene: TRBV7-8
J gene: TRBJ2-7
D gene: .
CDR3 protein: CASSSSDPYEQYF
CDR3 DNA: TGTGCCAGCAGCTCTAGCGACCCCTACGAGCAGTACTTC

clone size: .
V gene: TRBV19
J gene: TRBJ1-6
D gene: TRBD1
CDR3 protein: CASSETGGIDSPLHF
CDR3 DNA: TGTGCCAGTAGTGAGACAGGGGGCATTGATTCACCCCTCCACTTT

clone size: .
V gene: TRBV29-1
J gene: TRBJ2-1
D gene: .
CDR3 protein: CSVNPRSYNEQFF
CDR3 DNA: TGCAGCGTCAACCCTAGGTCCTACAATGAGCAGTTCTTC

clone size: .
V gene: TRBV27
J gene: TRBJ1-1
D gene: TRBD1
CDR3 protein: CASSLEGQGRVTEAFF
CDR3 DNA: TGTGCCAGCAGTTTAGAGGGACAGGGTCGTGTGACTGAAGCTTTCTTT

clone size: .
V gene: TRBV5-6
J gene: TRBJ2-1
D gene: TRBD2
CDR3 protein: CASSLDRGGSYNEQFF
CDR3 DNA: TGTGCCAGCAGCTTGGACCGGGGGGGCTCCTACAATGAGCAGTTCTTC

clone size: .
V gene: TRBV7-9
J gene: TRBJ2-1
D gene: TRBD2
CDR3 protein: CASSLVGGAGANEQFF
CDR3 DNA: TGTGCCAGCAGCTTAGTGGGTGGGGCGGGAGCCAATGAGCAGTTCTTC

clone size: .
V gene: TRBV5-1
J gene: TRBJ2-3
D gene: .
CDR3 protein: CASSSGLTGDTQYF
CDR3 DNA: TGCGCCAGCAGCTCCGGACTAACTGGGGATACGCAGTATTTT

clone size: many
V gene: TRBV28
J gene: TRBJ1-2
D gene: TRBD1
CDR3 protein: CATNIPGQGNYGYTF
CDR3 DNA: TGTGCCACCAATATCCCGGGACAGGGGAACTATGGCTACACCTTC

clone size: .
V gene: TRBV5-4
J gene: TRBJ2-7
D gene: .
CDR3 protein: CASSLAYPSYEQYF
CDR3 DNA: TGTGCCAGCAGCTTGGCCTACCCTAGCTACGAGCAGTACTTC

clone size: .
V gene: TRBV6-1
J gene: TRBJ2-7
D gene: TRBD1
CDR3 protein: CASSRDSPPLYEQYF
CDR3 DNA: TGTGCCAGCAGTAGGGACAGCCCCCCGCTCTACGAGCAGTACTTC

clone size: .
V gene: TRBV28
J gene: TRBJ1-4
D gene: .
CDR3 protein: CASSLSGDEKLFF
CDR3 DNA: TGTGCCAGCAGTTTGTCAGGGGATGAAAAACTGTTTTTT